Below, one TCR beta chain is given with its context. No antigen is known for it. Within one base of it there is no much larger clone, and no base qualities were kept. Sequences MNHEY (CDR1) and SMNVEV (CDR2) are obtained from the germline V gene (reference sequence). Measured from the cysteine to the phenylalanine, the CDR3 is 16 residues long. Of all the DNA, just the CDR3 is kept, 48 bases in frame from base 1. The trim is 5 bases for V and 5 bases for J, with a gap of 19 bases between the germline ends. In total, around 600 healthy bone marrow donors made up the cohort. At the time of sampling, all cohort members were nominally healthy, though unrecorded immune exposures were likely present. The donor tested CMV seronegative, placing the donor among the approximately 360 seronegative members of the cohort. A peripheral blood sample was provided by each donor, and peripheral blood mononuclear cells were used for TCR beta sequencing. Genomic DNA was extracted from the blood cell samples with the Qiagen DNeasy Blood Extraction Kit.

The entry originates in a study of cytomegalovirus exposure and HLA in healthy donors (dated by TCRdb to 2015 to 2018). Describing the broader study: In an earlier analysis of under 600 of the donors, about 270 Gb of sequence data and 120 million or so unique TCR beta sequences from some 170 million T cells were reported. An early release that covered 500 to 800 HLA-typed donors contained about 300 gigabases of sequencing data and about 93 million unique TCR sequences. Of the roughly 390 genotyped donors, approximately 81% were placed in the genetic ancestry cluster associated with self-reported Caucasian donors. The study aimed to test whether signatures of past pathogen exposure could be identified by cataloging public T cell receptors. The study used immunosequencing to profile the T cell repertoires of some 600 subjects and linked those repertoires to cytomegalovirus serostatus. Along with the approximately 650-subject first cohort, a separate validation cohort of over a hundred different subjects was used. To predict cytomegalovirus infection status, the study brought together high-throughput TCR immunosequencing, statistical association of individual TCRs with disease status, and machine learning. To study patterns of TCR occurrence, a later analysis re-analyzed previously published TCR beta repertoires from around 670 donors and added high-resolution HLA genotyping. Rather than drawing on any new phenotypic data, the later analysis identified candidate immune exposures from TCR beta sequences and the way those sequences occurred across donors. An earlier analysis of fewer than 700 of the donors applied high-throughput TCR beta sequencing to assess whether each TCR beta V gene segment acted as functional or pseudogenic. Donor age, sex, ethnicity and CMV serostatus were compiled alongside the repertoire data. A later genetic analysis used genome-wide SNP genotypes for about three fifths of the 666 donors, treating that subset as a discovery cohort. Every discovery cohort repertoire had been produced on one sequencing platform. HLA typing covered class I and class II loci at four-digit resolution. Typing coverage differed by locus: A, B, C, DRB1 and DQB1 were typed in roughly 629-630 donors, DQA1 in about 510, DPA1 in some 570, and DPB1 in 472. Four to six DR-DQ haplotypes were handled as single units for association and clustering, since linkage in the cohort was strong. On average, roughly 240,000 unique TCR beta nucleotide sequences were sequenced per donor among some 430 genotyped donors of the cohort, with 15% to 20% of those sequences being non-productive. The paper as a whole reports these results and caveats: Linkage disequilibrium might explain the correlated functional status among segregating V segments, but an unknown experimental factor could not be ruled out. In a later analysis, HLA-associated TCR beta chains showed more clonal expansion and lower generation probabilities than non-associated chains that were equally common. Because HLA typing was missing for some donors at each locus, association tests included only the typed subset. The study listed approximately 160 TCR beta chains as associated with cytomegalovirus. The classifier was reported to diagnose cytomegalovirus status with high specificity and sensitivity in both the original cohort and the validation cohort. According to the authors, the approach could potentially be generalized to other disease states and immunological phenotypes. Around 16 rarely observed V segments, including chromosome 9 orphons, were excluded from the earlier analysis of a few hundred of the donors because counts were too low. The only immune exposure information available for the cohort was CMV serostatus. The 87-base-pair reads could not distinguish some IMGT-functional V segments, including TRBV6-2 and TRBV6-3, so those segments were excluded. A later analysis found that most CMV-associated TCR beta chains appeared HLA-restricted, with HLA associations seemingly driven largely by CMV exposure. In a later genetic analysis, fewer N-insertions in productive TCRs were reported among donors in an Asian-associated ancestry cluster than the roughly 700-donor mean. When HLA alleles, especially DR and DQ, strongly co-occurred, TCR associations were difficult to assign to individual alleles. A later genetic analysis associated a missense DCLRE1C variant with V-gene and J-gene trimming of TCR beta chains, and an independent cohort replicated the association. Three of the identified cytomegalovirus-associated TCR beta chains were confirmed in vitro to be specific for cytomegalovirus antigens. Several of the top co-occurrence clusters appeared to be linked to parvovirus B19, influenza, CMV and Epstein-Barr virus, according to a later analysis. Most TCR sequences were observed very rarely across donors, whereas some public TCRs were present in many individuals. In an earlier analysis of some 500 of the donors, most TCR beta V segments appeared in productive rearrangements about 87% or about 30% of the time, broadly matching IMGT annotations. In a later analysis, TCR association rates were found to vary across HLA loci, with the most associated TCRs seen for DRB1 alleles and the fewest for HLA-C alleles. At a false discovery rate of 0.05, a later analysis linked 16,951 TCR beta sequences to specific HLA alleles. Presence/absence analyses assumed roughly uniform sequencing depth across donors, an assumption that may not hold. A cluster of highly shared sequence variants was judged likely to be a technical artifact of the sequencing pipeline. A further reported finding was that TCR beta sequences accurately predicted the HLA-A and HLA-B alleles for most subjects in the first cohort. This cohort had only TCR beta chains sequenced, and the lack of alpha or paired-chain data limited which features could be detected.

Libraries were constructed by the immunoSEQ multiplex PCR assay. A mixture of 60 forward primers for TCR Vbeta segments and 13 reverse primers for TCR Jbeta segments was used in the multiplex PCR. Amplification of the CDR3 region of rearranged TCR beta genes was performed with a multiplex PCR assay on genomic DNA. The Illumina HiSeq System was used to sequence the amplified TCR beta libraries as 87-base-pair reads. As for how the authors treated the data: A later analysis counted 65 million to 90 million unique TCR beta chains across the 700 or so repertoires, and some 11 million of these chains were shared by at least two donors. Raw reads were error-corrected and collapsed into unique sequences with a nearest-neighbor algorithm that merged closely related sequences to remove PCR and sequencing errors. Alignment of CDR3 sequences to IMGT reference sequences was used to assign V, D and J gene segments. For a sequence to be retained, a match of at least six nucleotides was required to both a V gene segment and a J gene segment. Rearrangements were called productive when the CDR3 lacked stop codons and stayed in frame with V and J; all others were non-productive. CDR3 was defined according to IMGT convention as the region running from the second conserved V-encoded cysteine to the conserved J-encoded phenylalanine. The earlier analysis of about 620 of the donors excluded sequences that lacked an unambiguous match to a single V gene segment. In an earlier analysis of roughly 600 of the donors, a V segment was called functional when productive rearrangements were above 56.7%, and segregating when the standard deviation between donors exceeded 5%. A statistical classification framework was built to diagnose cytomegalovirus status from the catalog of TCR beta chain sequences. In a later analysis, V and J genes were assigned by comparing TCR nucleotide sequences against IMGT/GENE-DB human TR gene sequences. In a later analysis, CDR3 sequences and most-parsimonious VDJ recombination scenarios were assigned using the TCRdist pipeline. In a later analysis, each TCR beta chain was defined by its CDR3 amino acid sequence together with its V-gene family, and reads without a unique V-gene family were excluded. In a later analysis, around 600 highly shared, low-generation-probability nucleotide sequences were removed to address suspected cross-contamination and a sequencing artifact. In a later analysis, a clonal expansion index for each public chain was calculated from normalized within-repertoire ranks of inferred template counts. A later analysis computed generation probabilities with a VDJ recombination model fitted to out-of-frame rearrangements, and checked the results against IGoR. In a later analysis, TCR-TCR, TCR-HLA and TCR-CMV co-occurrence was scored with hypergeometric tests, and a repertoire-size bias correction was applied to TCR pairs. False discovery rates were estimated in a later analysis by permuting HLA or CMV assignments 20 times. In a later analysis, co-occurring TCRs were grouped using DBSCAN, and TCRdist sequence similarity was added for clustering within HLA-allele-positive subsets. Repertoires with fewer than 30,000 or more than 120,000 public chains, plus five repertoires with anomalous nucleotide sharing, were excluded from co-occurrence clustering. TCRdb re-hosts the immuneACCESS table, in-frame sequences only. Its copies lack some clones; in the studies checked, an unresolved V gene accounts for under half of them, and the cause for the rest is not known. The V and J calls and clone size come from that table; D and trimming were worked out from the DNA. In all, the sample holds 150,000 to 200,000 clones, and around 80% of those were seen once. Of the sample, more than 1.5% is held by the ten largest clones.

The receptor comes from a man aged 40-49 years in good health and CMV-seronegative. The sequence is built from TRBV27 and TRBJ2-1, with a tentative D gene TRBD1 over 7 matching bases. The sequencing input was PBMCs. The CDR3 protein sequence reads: CASSPFPGGRDNEQFF. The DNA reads TGTGCCAGCAGTCCTTTCCCAGGGGGGCGGGACAATGAGCAGTTCTTC.